Below, one T cell receptor beta chain is given with its context. Its target is unknown. The data belong to a study of human T cells and chemical hapten exposure. Study results and caveats: After DPC sensitization, TCRs above 1 in 1000 frequency showed no change. The donor cohort had alopecia, so its immune response may not match that of healthy people.

Using its own MiXCR run on the RACE reads, TCRdb lists one record per CDR3 protein. The table lists 50,000 to 70,000 distinct CDR3 sequences, roughly 12% of them singletons. Described time point: patch test 3, about 24 weeks after DPC sensitization. Noted treatment: therapeutic diphenylcyclopropenone sensitization with weekly scalp DPC. Total RNA was extracted from unfractionated whole blood. The germline V gene has CDR1 KGHSH and CDR2 LQKENI. The germline V and J ends were trimmed by 1 base and 3 bases, with 17 bases remaining between them. The CDR3 covers 17 residues. The sequence was collected from a man younger than 45 with alopecia areata. Some clones in this sample may be carry-over from other donors' samples. The specimen comprised whole blood, sampled in connection with sensitization to the hapten diphenylcyclopropenone (DPC). The chain couples TRBV18 to TRBJ2-3; either TRBD1 or TRBD2 may supply D (5 bases each). The CDR3 DNA reads as TGTGCCAGCTCACCACTCAGGGCTAGCCTTTCAACAGATACGCAGTATTTT. Protein sequence: CASSPLRASLSTDTQYF.